The sequence of this T cell receptor beta chain was determined in a study of blood T cell repertoires in COVID-19. Looking at the study overall: The United States, Italy and Spain were the sources of the acute and convalescent COVID-19 samples.

The germline V gene encodes CDR1 MNHEY and CDR2 SVGAGI. Trimming removed 10 bases at V and 4 bases at J, with 14 bases between. This CDR3 contains 13 residues. Some clones are missing from TCRdb's copy, which holds only in-frame ones; the method was immunoSEQ multiplex PCR. The data hold about 160,000 clones, with roughly four fifths observed a single time. Source material: peripheral blood. The clonotype was recovered from a human donor in a cohort sampled during active COVID-19. The chain couples TRBV6-5 to TRBJ1-5; D call uncertain. CDR3 nucleotides: TGTGCCACCAAGACCGAGGGAAATCAGCCCCAGCATTTT. Its translation: CATKTEGNQPQHF.